The 28 T cell receptor beta chains in this list originate from one sample, sequenced in a study of T-cell memory formation after mild COVID-19. TCRdb fed the 5' RACE reads into MiXCR, producing one record per CDR3 protein. The table has around 300,000 distinct CDR3 sequences, roughly a fifth seen once; the top ten hold approximately 21%. Sequences were obtained from PBMCs or a T cell subset sorted from them (not recorded which). The receptors were sampled from a man between 18 and 29 years old who had mild COVID-19 (a few samples of this study predate the infection). Cell type and time point are not known.

The CDR3 coding sequence is TGTGCCAGCAGGGATACACCGGGACACGATACAGATACGCAGTATTTT. Protein sequence: CASRDTPGHDTDTQYF. The chain has TRBV2 and TRBJ2-3, with a tentative D call TRBD1 (6 bases). This CDR3 has 16 amino acids. Germline values: CDR1 SNHLY, CDR2 FYNNEI. V was trimmed by 6 bases and J by 3 bases, leaving 19 bases between them.

This chain's CDR3 is CASSEASKNIQYF. The CDR3 bases are TGCGCCAGCAGTGAGGCCTCCAAAAACATTCAGTACTTC. This chain joins TRBV10-2 and TRBJ2-4; D is unclear. The CDR3 covers 13 residues. Trimming took off 2 bases at V and 2 bases at J, with 4 bases between the two ends. The germline gives CDR1 WSHSY, CDR2 SAAADI.

As concerns this clonotype: The junction differs from germline at one of its ends, possibly a read error. The CDR3 DNA sequence: TGTGCCAGCAGCTTAGCGGGGACGAACACTGAAGCTTTCTTT. Encoded protein: CASSLAGTNTEAFF. J is TRBJ1-1 and V is TRBV5-1, with D possibly matching TRBD1 (5 bases). Per germline, CDR1 SGHRS and CDR2 YFSETQ. The length of the CDR3 is 14 residues.

This rearrangement joins TRBV5-1 to TRBJ1-5, with a possible D match to TRBD1 (6 bases). V was shortened by 4 bases and J by 4 bases, with 12 bases between the two germline ends. Germline V lookup: CDR1 SGHRS, CDR2 YFSETQ. The CDR3 is made up of 14 amino acids. The CDR3 region has the DNA TGCGCCAGCAGCGCGACAGGAGCTAATCAGCCCCAGCATTTT. Its protein product is CASSATGANQPQHF.

This clonotype turned up a few times. The chain uses TRBV6-5 and TRBJ1-1; 10 nucleotides line up with TRBD1. Per germline, CDR1 MNHEY and CDR2 SVGAGI. V lost 6 bases and J lost 5; bases outside the gene matches: 9. The CDR3 length is 15 residues. The CDR3 loop is CASSSIGQGGTEAFF. The CDR3 DNA reads as TGTGCCAGCAGCTCTATCGGACAGGGGGGGACTGAAGCTTTCTTT.

V is TRBV4-2 and J is TRBJ1-5, with 8 positions matching TRBD1. The germline V gene encodes CDR1 LGHNA and CDR2 YNFKEQ. V gave up 3 bases and J gave up 5 bases; unmatched junction bases: 6. The CDR3 loop spans 15 amino acids. The CDR3 DNA reads TGTGCCAGCAGCCAGGGCCAGGGGGCCTATCAGCCCCAGCATTTT. Its protein product is CASSQGQGAYQPQHF.

The J gene is TRBJ1-5, the V gene TRBV5-4; 7 bases are a match to TRBD1. The CDR3 sequence is 14 residues long. Per the germline V gene, CDR1 is SGHNT and CDR2 is YYREEE (reference sequence). The ends lost 4 bases at V and 6 bases at J; junction bases unmatched: 7. CDR3 nucleotide sequence: TGTGCCAGCAGCCAAGGGGGCGCGGGTCAGCCCCAGCATTTT. The encoded protein is CASSQGGAGQPQHF.

This sequence joins TRBV5-4 and TRBJ1-1; D is ambiguous. The CDR3 runs 14 residues. The V end lost 0 bases, the J end lost 1 base, and 7 bases lay between the germline ends. The germline CDR1 and CDR2 sequences are SGHNT and YYREEE (reference sequence). Written as DNA, the CDR3 is TGTGCCAGCAGCTTGGAAATTTCGAACACTGAAGCTTTCTTT. It specifies CASSLEISNTEAFF.

This clonotype was counted between two and nine times. V and J are TRBV7-9 and TRBJ1-2, with 7 nucleotides matching TRBD1. The CDR3 contains 14 residues. Germline CDR1 is SEHNR and CDR2 is FQNEAQ (reference sequence). The J segment lost 6 bases and the V segment lost 5 bases, leaving 9 bases of the junction unmatched. CDR3 residues: CASSHNDRAHGYTF. DNA of the CDR3: TGTGCCAGCAGCCATAATGACAGGGCCCATGGCTACACCTTC.

This clonotype was detected a few times. The chain employs TRBV5-5 and TRBJ2-5, with TRBD1 identical over 10 bases. CDR1 SGHKS and CDR2 YYEKEE come from the germline V gene (reference sequence). The CDR3 is 16 amino acids. Trimming took 0 bases from V and 5 from J; bases not matched to a gene: 7. The DNA of the CDR3 is TGTGCCAGCAGCTTGGGGGGACAGGGGTCGTTGGAGACCCAGTACTTC. Protein sequence: CASSLGGQGSLETQYF.

This chain connects TRBV7-9 to TRBJ2-1, with 10 bases fitting TRBD1. V dropped 5 bases and J dropped 10; count of bases not matched to a gene: 5. CDR1 is SEHNR and CDR2 is FQNEAQ in the germline V gene (reference sequence). This CDR3 region has 13 residues. The CDR3 loop reads CASSPTGGREQFF. For the CDR3, the DNA is TGTGCCAGCAGCCCGACAGGGGGCCGGGAGCAGTTCTTC.

In its sample, this clonotype was seen a few times. The V call is TRBV5-5, the J call TRBJ1-2; D call uncertain. CDR1 SGHKS and CDR2 YYEKEE come from the germline V gene (reference sequence). Trimming took off 4 bases at V and 4 bases at J, with 14 bases between the two ends. This CDR3 spans 14 amino acids. CDR3 loop: CASSLPPGVYGYTF. The CDR3 DNA sequence: TGTGCCAGCAGCCTGCCTCCCGGGGTCTATGGCTACACCTTC.

The sample holds a few counts of this clonotype. As DNA, the CDR3 is TGTGCCAGCAGTTTCTTGAATCCAACTGAAGCTTTCTTT. Encoded protein: CASSFLNPTEAFF. The chain couples TRBV12-3 or TRBV12-4 to TRBJ1-1; no clear D. The CDR3 has 13 residues. V lost 3 bases and J lost 5, with 10 bases in between.

The J gene is TRBJ2-5, the V gene TRBV20-1; 7 bases fit TRBD2. The CDR3 runs to 15 residues. With V trimmed by 6 bases and J by 0 bases, 10 bases remained unmatched. Germline V gives CDR1 DFQATT, CDR2 SNEGSKA (reference sequence). CDR3 sequence: CSAPPGGTYQETQYF. In DNA, the CDR3 is TGCAGTGCACCTCCCGGGGGGACGTACCAAGAGACCCAGTACTTC.

The chain recombines TRBV6-1 with TRBJ1-2; D ambiguous. This CDR3 is 13 amino acids long. V was clipped by 7 bases and J by 6 bases, with 15 bases between them. Germline V gene lookup returns CDR1 MNHNS and CDR2 SASEGT. The CDR3 is CASKTVRLDGYTF. CDR3 DNA: TGTGCCAGCAAGACCGTACGTTTGGATGGCTACACCTTC.

The chain employs TRBV5-1 and TRBJ1-2, with 10 bases lining up with TRBD1. The CDR3 length is 14 residues. Germline CDR1 and CDR2: SGHRS and YFSETQ. V shed 4 bases, J shed 4 bases, and the junction held 4 bases outside the gene matches. Here the CDR3 DNA reads TGCGCCAGCAGCGCGACAGGGGGCTTCTATGGCTACACCTTC. It specifies CASSATGGFYGYTF.

This chain's CDR3 is CASSGDYGNEQFF. In DNA form, the CDR3 reads TGTGCCAGCAGTGGGGACTACGGCAATGAGCAGTTCTTC. The chain carries TRBV27 and TRBJ2-1; 7 bases align to TRBD2. Germline values: CDR1 MNHEY, CDR2 SMNVEV (reference sequence). J was trimmed by 6 bases and V by 5 bases; bases with no gene match: 4. The CDR3 runs to 13 residues.

This clonotype was counted only a few times. The rearrangement joins TRBV30 to TRBJ2-3; 9 nucleotides match TRBD1. Trimming cost V 5 bases and J 6 bases; bases outside gene matches: 9. There are 14 residues in the CDR3. Germline V gene sequence: CDR1 GTSNPN, CDR2 SVGIG (reference sequence). The CDR3 here is CAWAGTGHRDTQYF. The CDR3 DNA follows: TGTGCCTGGGCCGGGACAGGGCATAGGGATACGCAGTATTTT.

This clonotype was counted only a few times. This rearrangement joins TRBV29-1 to TRBJ2-1; D possibly matches TRBD1 or TRBD2 (5 bases each). This CDR3 has 12 amino acids. V was shortened by 8 bases and J by 5 bases, with 13 bases between the two germline ends. Germline CDR1 and CDR2: SQVTM and ANQGSEA. CDR3 sequence (DNA): TGCAGCTCCCGGGACGGACACAATGAGCAGTTCTTC. It specifies CSSRDGHNEQFF.

The sample holds many counts of this clonotype. The CDR3: CASSYHERTGQPQHF. Here the CDR3 DNA reads TGTGCCAGCAGTTACCACGAACGGACAGGACAGCCCCAGCATTTT. The chain has TRBV6-2 or TRBV6-3 and TRBJ1-5, with 7 positions matching TRBD1. CDR1 and CDR2 (germline): MNHEY, SVGEGT. This CDR3 comprises 15 residues. J gave up 7 bases and V 2 bases, and 8 bases lay outside the gene matches.

The rearrangement links TRBV15 to TRBJ2-7; D is possibly TRBD1 (5 bases). Germline V CDR1 and CDR2: LNHNV, YYDKDF (reference sequence). Trimming removed 5 bases from V and 4 bases from J, with 12 bases in between. This CDR3 spans 13 amino acids. CDR3 DNA: TGTGCCACCAGCCCCCGGCAGGGTTACGAGCAGTACGTC. This translates into CATSPRQGYEQYV.

The chain is built from TRBV27 and TRBJ1-3; D perhaps matches TRBD1 (6 bases). V was shortened by 6 bases and J by 2 bases, with 14 bases between the two germline ends. The CDR3 has 15 residues. Per germline, CDR1 MNHEY and CDR2 SMNVEV (reference sequence). The CDR3 coding sequence is TGTGCCAGCAGCCGAGGGGGGGGGACTGGAAACACCATATATTTT. Amino acids: CASSRGGGTGNTIYF.

The CDR3 nucleotides read TGTGCCAGCAGCCCGGCGGGGGGAGACAGAAGGACTGAAGCTTTCTTT. It specifies CASSPAGGDRRTEAFF. This rearrangement joins TRBV4-2 to TRBJ1-1, with TRBD1 as a possible D gene (5 bases). There are 16 residues in the CDR3. Trimming left V 4 bases short and J 5 bases short, with 20 bases between. The germline V gene has CDR1 LGHNA and CDR2 YNFKEQ.

This clonotype was detected a few times. The chain combines TRBV9 with TRBJ1-1, with D perhaps matching TRBD1 (6 bases). The germline CDR1 and CDR2 sequences are SGDLS and YYNGEE. V lost 0 bases, J lost 4 bases, and 13 bases lay in between. The CDR3 is 15 residues long. The CDR3: CASSVGSQGSTEAFF. The CDR3 nucleotides are TGTGCCAGCAGCGTAGGGTCTCAGGGGAGCACTGAAGCTTTCTTT.

V gene TRBV14 combines with J gene TRBJ2-2; D unresolved. The germline V and J ends were trimmed by 5 bases and 3 bases, with 13 bases remaining between them. CDR1 is SGHDN and CDR2 is FVKESK in the germline V gene. CDR3 length equals 15 residues. The CDR3 loop reads CASSGIARDTGELFF. In DNA, the CDR3 is TGTGCCAGCAGCGGCATAGCTAGGGACACCGGGGAGCTGTTTTTT.

This clonotype was seen more than once but under ten times. The chain links TRBV12-3 or TRBV12-4 to TRBJ1-1; 7 nucleotides agree with TRBD1. The CDR3 spans 13 residues. J was trimmed by 5 bases and V by 7 bases; bases with no gene match: 7. Here the CDR3 DNA reads TGTGCCAGCACCCTCGAACAGGGGACTGAAGCTTTCTTT. Encoded protein: CASTLEQGTEAFF.

This clonotype was recorded a few times. The chain links TRBV2 to TRBJ2-5, with D maybe TRBD2 (5 bases). The ends were cut back, 4 bases at V and 5 bases at J, with 14 bases in the middle. The CDR3 has 14 residues. Germline CDR1 is SNHLY and CDR2 is FYNNEI. This CDR3 reads CASSGEGPVETQYF. CDR3 sequence (DNA): TGTGCCAGCAGTGGTGAGGGCCCGGTGGAGACCCAGTACTTC.

The V call is TRBV9, the J call TRBJ2-2; D call uncertain. The CDR3 has 13 amino acids. Looked up from germline, CDR1 is SGDLS and CDR2 is YYNGEE. Trimming took off 0 bases at V and 8 bases at J, with 8 bases between the two ends. CDR3: CASSVDRVGELFF. As DNA, the CDR3 is TGTGCCAGCAGCGTAGATCGAGTAGGGGAGCTGTTTTTT.